Each of the 25 T cell receptor beta chains below was sequenced from the same sample in a study of T cell changes during pregnancy in multiple sclerosis. Only in-frame clones appear in the TCRdb table, and some are missing; sequencing was by immunoSEQ multiplex PCR. This sample carries over 90,000 clones, 75% to 95% of them seen once, and the ten largest clones take around 0.93%. The material was peripheral blood, obtained before pregnancy. Receptors originate from a female donor with multiple sclerosis, enrolled in a pregnancy study.

The J gene is TRBJ2-1, the V gene TRBV6-1; 8 positions agree with TRBD2. Germline CDR1 is MNHNS and CDR2 is SASEGT. The CDR3 loop spans 18 amino acids. The trim removed 2 bases at V and 2 bases at J, leaving 11 bases unmatched. CDR3 region: CASSEQRGGGWTYNEQFF. In DNA, the CDR3 is TGTGCCAGCAGTGAACAACGGGGGGGCGGGTGGACCTACAATGAGCAGTTCTTC.

The rearrangement links TRBV9 to TRBJ2-1; 8 nucleotides match TRBD2. The CDR3 has 16 residues. Germline trimming cut 0 bases from V and 7 bases from J; bases unmatched to any gene: 9. Germline-derived CDR1 and CDR2 are SGDLS and YYNGEE. CDR3 bases: TGTGCCAGCAGCGTAGCCACTAGCGGCGTCCGGAATGAGCAGTTCTTC. Its translation: CASSVATSGVRNEQFF. Filled out from reference TRBV9 and TRBJ2-1, the complete variable domain reads DSGVTQTPKHLITATGQRVTLRCSPRSGDLSVYWYQQSLDQGLQFLIQYYNGEERAKGNILERFSAQQFPDLHSELNLSSLELGDSALYFCASSVATSGVRNEQFFGPGTRLTVL.

The J gene is TRBJ2-3, the V gene TRBV10-3; 8 nucleotides line up with TRBD1. V shed 3 bases and J 0 bases; nucleotides not matched to a gene: 2. The CDR3 contains 15 residues. Germline loops: CDR1 ENHRY, CDR2 SYGVKD. The CDR3 DNA reads TGTGCCATCAGTGACCGGACAGGGAGCACAGATACGCAGTATTTT. Translating it yields CAISDRTGSTDTQYF.

V is TRBV6-5 and J is TRBJ1-1; the D gene is possibly TRBD1 (6 bases). The V end was cut by 5 bases, the J end by 2 bases, with 9 bases between. The CDR3 covers 13 residues. Germline V gene data show CDR1 as MNHEY and CDR2 as SVGAGI. CDR3 sequence reads: CASSRTVNTEAFF. Here the CDR3 DNA reads TGTGCCAGCAGTCGGACAGTAAACACTGAAGCTTTCTTT.

The CDR3 spells CASSLEFRDRPANTEAFF. The CDR3 DNA reads TGTGCCAGCAGCTTAGAATTTAGGGACAGGCCGGCGAACACTGAAGCTTTCTTT. The J gene is TRBJ1-1, the V gene TRBV11-1; 8 bases are shared with TRBD1. This CDR3 spans 18 amino acids. V shed 1 base and J 1 base; nucleotides not matched to a gene: 11. Germline loops: CDR1 SGHAT, CDR2 FQDESV (reference sequence).

The chain has TRBV21-1 and TRBJ1-2. TRBV21-1 is a pseudogene segment. This CDR3 has 16 amino acids. The CDR3, as DNA: TGTGCCAGCAGCAAATCTGCAAGACTGTCTAGATATGGCTACACCTTC. It codes for CASSKSARLSRYGYTF.

The gene calls are TRBV6-5 and TRBJ1-1; 7 positions agree with TRBD1. The V gene's germline CDR1 is MNHEY and CDR2 SVGAGI. The V gene end was trimmed by 4 bases and the J gene end by 7 bases; junction bases not matched to a gene: 6. This CDR3 has 13 amino acids. The CDR3 reads CASSFRQGNEAFF. CDR3 sequence (DNA): TGTGCCAGCAGTTTTCGACAGGGAAATGAAGCTTTCTTT.

The rearrangement links TRBV27 to TRBJ2-2, with D possibly matching TRBD1 (8 bases). The germline CDR1 and CDR2 sequences are MNHEY and SMNVEV (reference sequence). V was trimmed by 3 bases and J by 4 bases, leaving 15 bases between them. The CDR3 is 16 amino acids. The CDR3 region has the DNA TGTGCCAGCAGTTTCTACAGGGGGGGCAGCACCGGGGAGCTGTTTTTT. Its protein is CASSFYRGGSTGELFF.

V and J are TRBV5-1 and TRBJ2-7; tentatively, D is TRBD2 (6 bases). This CDR3 has 15 residues. Trimming shortened V by 4 bases and J by 3 bases, and 17 bases separated the two germline ends. Germline loops: CDR1 SGHRS, CDR2 YFSETQ. For the CDR3, the DNA is TGCGCCAGCAGCCAGGAGCGGGCAACTAGCTACGAGCAGTACTTC. It codes for CASSQERATSYEQYF.

The V gene is TRBV28, the J gene TRBJ1-2, with D uncertain. Germline CDR1 reads MDHEN; CDR2 reads SYDVKM. Trimming removed 6 bases at V and 5 bases at J, with 16 bases between. This CDR3 region has 14 residues. The CDR3, as DNA: TGTGCCAGCAGGAGAACAGATCGTAATTATGGCTACACCTTC. Amino acids: CASRRTDRNYGYTF.

This chain uses TRBV11-2 with TRBJ2-7; TRBD2 might be the D (6 bases). Per germline, CDR1 SGHAT and CDR2 FQNNGV. The CDR3 sequence is 17 residues long. V dropped 4 bases and J dropped 0 bases, with 19 bases sitting between them. The CDR3 bases are TGTGCCAGCAGCTCGAGACGTCTAGCGAGGAGCTCCTACGAGCAGTACTTC. It translates to CASSSRRLARSSYEQYF.

The chain is built from TRBV14 and TRBJ1-1; TRBD1 is a possible D gene (6 bases). This CDR3 region has 16 residues. Germline CDR1 SGHDN, CDR2 FVKESK. Trimming took off 0 bases at V and 2 bases at J, with 13 bases between the two ends. In DNA, the CDR3 is TGTGCCAGCAGCCAAGATTGGGGGCAGATTAACACTGAAGCTTTCTTT. It translates to CASSQDWGQINTEAFF.

The chain employs TRBV28 and TRBJ2-4; the D gene is possibly TRBD1 (5 bases). The CDR3 is made up of 13 amino acids. Germline-derived CDR1 and CDR2 are MDHEN and SYDVKM. Trimming removed 5 bases at V and 4 bases at J, with 9 bases between. CDR3 region: CASSGKGKNIQYF. In DNA, the CDR3 is TGTGCCAGCAGTGGGAAGGGGAAAAACATTCAGTACTTC.

The V and J genes are TRBV15 and TRBJ1-3, with 7 nucleotides matching TRBD1. The CDR3 runs to 15 residues. The ends lost 9 bases at V and 5 bases at J; junction bases unmatched: 13. CDR1 LNHNV and CDR2 YYDKDF come from the germline V gene (reference sequence). The CDR3: CATGGNGTVRNTIYF. The CDR3 DNA follows: TGTGCCACGGGGGGCAATGGGACAGTCAGAAACACCATATATTTT.

The chain joins TRBV6-6 to TRBJ1-3, with D perhaps TRBD1 (6 bases). The germline gives CDR1 MNHNY, CDR2 SVGAGI (reference sequence). V was trimmed by 0 bases and J by 3 bases, leaving 9 bases between them. The CDR3 has 15 amino acids. The CDR3 sequence: CASSYSETGGNTIYF. The DNA for the CDR3 is TGTGCCAGCAGTTACTCGGAGACAGGTGGAAACACCATATATTTT.

V is TRBV4-2 and J is TRBJ1-2; 9 bases align to TRBD1. CDR1 and CDR2 from the germline V gene are LGHNA and YNFKEQ. The trim removed 3 bases at V and 6 bases at J, leaving 2 bases unmatched. This CDR3 is built from 13 residues. DNA of the CDR3: TGTGCCAGCAGCCATCGGGACAGGGATGGCTACACCTTC. It yields the protein CASSHRDRDGYTF.

This chain links TRBV6-6 with TRBJ1-5; D may be TRBD1 (6 bases). The CDR3 totals 16 residues. CDR1 is MNHNY and CDR2 is SVGAGI in the germline V gene (reference sequence). V lost 2 bases, J lost 4 bases, and 15 bases lay in between. In nucleotides, the CDR3 is TGTGCCAGCAGTTACCTCCAGGGGATAGCAAATCAGCCCCAGCATTTT. This codes for CASSYLQGIANQPQHF.

The chain joins TRBV6-5 to TRBJ2-2; 12 bases are a match to TRBD2. Germline V gene lookup returns CDR1 MNHEY and CDR2 SVGAGI. After removal of 10 bases from V and 7 bases from J, the junction contained 7 bases not matched to a gene. The CDR3 totals 14 residues. CDR3 sequence reads: CATLAGGLGGELFF. Here the CDR3 DNA reads TGTGCCACTCTAGCGGGAGGGCTGGGCGGGGAGCTGTTTTTT.

CDR3 nucleotide sequence: TGTGCCAGTAGGACAACTGGCAGGGGTTATACAGATACGCAGTATTTT. Protein product: CASRTTGRGYTDTQYF. The chain uses TRBV19 and TRBJ2-3, with TRBD1 as a possible D gene (6 bases). The CDR3 is made up of 16 amino acids. The V end lost 6 bases, the J end lost 3 bases, and 19 bases lay between the germline ends. Germline loops: CDR1 LNHDA, CDR2 SQIVND (reference sequence).

The genes are TRBV18 and TRBJ2-1, with D maybe TRBD2 (7 bases). V was clipped by 0 bases and J by 9 bases, with 18 bases between them. The length of the CDR3 is 16 residues. Germline values: CDR1 KGHSH, CDR2 LQKENI. The DNA for the CDR3 is TGTGCCAGCTCACCACCTAACGGCGGGGGCCGGGGTGAGCAGTTCTTC. This gives the protein CASSPPNGGGRGEQFF.

V usage is TRBV7-6 and J usage is TRBJ2-2; TRBD2 aligns across 7 bases. V was pared by 3 bases and J by 6 bases, with 1 base of the junction left unmatched. The germline V gene has CDR1 SGHVS and CDR2 FNYEAQ. CDR3 size: 13 residues. CDR3 DNA: TGTGCCAGCAGCTTCGGGGGGTCCGGGGAGCTGTTTTTT. This gives the protein CASSFGGSGELFF.

V and J are TRBV5-8 and TRBJ1-2; possible D gene TRBD1, 6 bases. V lost 0 bases, J lost 2 bases, and 14 bases lay in between. CDR3 length equals 16 residues. Germline CDR1 is SGHTS and CDR2 is YDEGEE. CDR3 loop: CASSLERTARNYGYTF. CDR3 in DNA: TGTGCCAGCAGCTTGGAGAGGACAGCCCGCAACTATGGCTACACCTTC.

The CDR3 DNA is TGCGCCAGCAGCCGGGGGGACAGGACCTACGAGCAGTACTTC. This codes for CASSRGDRTYEQYF. This sequence joins TRBV4-1 and TRBJ2-7, with 8 bases fitting TRBD1. The CDR3 sequence is 14 residues long. The germline V gene has CDR1 MGHRA and CDR2 YSYEKL. With V trimmed by 4 bases and J by 2 bases, 4 bases remained unmatched.

The rearrangement joins TRBV2 to TRBJ1-1, with D perhaps TRBD1 (5 bases). The germline V gene encodes CDR1 SNHLY and CDR2 FYNNEI. This CDR3 spans 17 amino acids. The V gene lost 3 bases and the J gene lost 0 bases, with 17 bases spanning the gap. CDR3 region: CASSEGPPRGMNTEAFF. The CDR3 nucleotides read TGTGCCAGCAGTGAGGGCCCCCCCCGGGGGATGAACACTGAAGCTTTCTTT.

This chain uses TRBV4-2 with TRBJ2-7; 10 bases line up with TRBD1. The CDR3 loop spans 13 amino acids. Germline lookup yields CDR1 LGHNA and CDR2 YNFKEQ. The J segment lost 3 bases and the V segment lost 11 bases, leaving 7 bases of the junction unmatched. DNA of the CDR3: TGTGCCGTGAAGGGACAGGGGAACTACGAGCAGTACTTC. Translated, it gives CAVKGQGNYEQYF.